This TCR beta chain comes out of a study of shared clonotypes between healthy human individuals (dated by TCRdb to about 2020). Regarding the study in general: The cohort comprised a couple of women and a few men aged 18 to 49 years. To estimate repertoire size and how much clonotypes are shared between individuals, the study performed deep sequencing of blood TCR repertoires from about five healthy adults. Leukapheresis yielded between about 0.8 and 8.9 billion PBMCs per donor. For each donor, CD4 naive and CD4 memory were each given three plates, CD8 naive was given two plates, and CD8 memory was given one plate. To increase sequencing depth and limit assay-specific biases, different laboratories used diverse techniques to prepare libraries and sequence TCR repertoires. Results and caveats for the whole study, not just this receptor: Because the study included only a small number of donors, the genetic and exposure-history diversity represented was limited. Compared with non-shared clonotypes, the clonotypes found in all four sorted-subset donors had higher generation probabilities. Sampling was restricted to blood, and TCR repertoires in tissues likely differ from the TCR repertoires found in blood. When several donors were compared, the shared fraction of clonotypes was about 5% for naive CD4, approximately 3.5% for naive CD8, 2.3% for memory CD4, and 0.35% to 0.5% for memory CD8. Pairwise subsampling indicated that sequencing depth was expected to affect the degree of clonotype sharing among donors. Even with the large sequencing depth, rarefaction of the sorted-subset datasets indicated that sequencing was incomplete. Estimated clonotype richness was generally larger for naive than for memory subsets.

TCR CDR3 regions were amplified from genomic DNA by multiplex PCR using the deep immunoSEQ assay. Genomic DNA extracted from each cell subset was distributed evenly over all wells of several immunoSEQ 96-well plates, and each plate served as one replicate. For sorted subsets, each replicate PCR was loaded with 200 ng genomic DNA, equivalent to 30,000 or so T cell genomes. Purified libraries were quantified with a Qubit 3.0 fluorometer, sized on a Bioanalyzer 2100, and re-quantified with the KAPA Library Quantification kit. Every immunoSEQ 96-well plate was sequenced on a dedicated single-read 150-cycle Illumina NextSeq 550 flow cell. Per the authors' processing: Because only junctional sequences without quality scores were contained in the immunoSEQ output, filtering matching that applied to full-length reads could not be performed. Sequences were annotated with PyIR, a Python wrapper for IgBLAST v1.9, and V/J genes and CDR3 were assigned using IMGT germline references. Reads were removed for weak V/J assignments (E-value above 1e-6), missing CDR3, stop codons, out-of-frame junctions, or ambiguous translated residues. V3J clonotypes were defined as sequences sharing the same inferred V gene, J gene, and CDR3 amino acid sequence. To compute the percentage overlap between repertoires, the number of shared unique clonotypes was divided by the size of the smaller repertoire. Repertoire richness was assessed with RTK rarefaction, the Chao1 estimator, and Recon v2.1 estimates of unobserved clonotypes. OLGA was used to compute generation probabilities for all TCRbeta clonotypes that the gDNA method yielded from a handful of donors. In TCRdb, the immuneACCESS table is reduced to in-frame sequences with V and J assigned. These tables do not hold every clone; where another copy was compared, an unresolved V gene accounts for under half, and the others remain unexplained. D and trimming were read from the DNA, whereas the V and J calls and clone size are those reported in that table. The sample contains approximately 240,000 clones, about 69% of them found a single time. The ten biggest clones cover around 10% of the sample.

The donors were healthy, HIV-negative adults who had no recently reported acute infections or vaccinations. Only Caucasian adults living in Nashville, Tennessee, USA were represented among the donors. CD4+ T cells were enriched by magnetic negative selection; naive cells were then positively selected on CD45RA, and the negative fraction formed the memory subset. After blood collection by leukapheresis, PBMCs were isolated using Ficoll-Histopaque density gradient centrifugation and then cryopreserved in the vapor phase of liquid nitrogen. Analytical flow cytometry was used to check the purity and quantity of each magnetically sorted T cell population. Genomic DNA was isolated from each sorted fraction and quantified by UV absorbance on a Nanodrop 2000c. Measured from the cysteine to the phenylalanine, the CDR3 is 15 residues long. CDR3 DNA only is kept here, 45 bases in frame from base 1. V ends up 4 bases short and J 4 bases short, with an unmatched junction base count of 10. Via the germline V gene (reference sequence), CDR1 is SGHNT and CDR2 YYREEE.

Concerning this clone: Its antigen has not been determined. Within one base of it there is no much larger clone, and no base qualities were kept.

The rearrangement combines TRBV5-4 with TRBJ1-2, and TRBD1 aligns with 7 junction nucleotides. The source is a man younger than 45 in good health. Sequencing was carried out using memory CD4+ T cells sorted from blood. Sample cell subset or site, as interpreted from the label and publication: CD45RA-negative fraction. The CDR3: CASSLRQGALYGYTF. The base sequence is TGTGCCAGCAGCCTCCGACAGGGTGCCCTCTATGGCTACACCTTC.